This T cell receptor beta chain was documented in a study of T cell responses to AZD1222 COVID-19 vaccine. Notes on the study in general: Scientists sampled the repertoires only once the peak T cell response had passed. Of the AZD1222 recipients, only five to seven were seropositive at baseline. Recipients of two AZD1222 doses showed rising Spike-specific TCR breadth and depth.

The protocol was immunoSEQ multiplex PCR, while the TCRdb copy is restricted to in-frame clones and leaves out a portion. The repertoire holds around 120,000 clones, approximately 85% seen once, with 1.5% to 2% in the top ten. For this clone: Its specificity is unknown.

This material consisted of peripheral blood, taken on day 0 of AZD1222 vaccination. The sequence derives from an adult in good health.

This CDR3 reads CASSLLFANTEAFF. For the CDR3, the DNA is TGTGCCAGCAGCTTACTCTTCGCCAACACTGAAGCTTTCTTT. The V call is TRBV5-8, the J call TRBJ1-1, with D hard to call. Germline CDR1 reads SGHTS; CDR2 reads YDEGEE. V was clipped by 2 bases and J by 2 bases, with 10 bases between them. The CDR3 length is 14 residues. Supplemented by reference TRBV5-8 and TRBJ1-1, the full variable domain reads EAGVTQSPTHLIKTRGQQATLRCSPISGHTSVYWYQQALGLGLQFLLWYDEGEERNRGNFPPRFSGRQFPNYSSELNVNALELEDSALYLCASSLLFANTEAFFGQGTRLTVV.